The clone carrying this T cell receptor (beta chain) was counted ten times or more. TCRdb re-called the PCR reads through MiXCR, storing one row per CDR3 protein. Of roughly 320,000 distinct CDR3 sequences in the sample, about a fifth were seen once. Trimming removed 3 bases at V and 5 bases at J, with 10 bases between. Germline V gene lookup returns CDR1 GTSNPN and CDR2 SVGIG (reference sequence). The CDR3 sequence is 13 residues long. This record belongs to a study of molecular identifiers for immune sequencing clone quantification. Source material for naive CD8 libraries was roughly 20,000 to 1,100,000 sorted cells, with 10%, 30% or 50% RNA.

Sequenced: naive CD8+ T cells from blood, with Jurkat cell RNA spiked in. Subset defined: FACS-sorted CD8+CD4-CCR7+CD45RA+ naive T cells. The chain combines TRBV30 with TRBJ2-2; D ambiguous. This receptor was taken from a human donor in good health. Some libraries in this study had Jurkat cell RNA spiked in. CDR3: CAWSRSSTGELFF. Here the CDR3 DNA reads TGTGCCTGGAGCCGATCTAGTACCGGGGAGCTGTTTTTT.